This T cell receptor (beta chain) was documented in a study of neoadjuvant anti-PD-1 for oral cavity cancer. Specified time point: after neoadjuvant nivolumab, at surgical resection. These oral cavity squamous cell carcinomas were HPV-negative and locally advanced. Method: immunoSEQ multiplex PCR; TCRdb's copy keeps in-frame clones and lacks some. The sample shows some 40,000 clones, more than 35% of them seen only once. This CDR3 region has 13 residues. CDR1 is GTSNPN and CDR2 is SVGIG in the germline V gene (reference sequence). Trimming took 4 bases from V and 11 from J, leaving 19 bases between them.

This sequence originates from a person between 40 and 79 years old with oral cavity squamous cell carcinoma. The J gene is TRBJ2-3, the V gene TRBV30, with D perhaps matching TRBD2 (6 bases). Sequencing was performed on tumor tissue, taken after nivolumab (anti-PD-1) treatment. In DNA, the CDR3 is TGTGCCTGGACTCTGCCCGGCGGGATATGGCAGTATTTT. Encoded protein: CAWTLPGGIWQYF.